This T cell receptor (beta chain) emerged from a study of long-term antiretroviral therapy in people with HIV. Study results and caveats: No data on ART adherence, viral resistance or therapy changes.

Notes on this clone: Its specificity is unknown.

Germline lookup yields CDR1 SGHDT and CDR2 YYEEEE. After removal of 3 bases from V and 8 bases from J, the junction contained 6 bases not matched to a gene. There are 13 residues in the CDR3. The immunoSEQ assay was v3.0, run at survey level. TCRdb keeps only in-frame clones here, not all; method: immunoSEQ multiplex PCR. The repertoire holds tens of thousands of clones, with approximately 85% as singletons. V and J are TRBV5-6 and TRBJ2-7, with TRBD1 matching over 9 bases. This sequence originates from a man aged 35 to 55 with HIV. Sequenced here: unsorted PBMCs, sampled 3 years after starting antiretroviral therapy. Here the CDR3 reads CASSSGTGQKQYF. The CDR3 nucleotides read TGTGCCAGCAGCTCGGGGACAGGGCAAAAGCAGTACTTC.